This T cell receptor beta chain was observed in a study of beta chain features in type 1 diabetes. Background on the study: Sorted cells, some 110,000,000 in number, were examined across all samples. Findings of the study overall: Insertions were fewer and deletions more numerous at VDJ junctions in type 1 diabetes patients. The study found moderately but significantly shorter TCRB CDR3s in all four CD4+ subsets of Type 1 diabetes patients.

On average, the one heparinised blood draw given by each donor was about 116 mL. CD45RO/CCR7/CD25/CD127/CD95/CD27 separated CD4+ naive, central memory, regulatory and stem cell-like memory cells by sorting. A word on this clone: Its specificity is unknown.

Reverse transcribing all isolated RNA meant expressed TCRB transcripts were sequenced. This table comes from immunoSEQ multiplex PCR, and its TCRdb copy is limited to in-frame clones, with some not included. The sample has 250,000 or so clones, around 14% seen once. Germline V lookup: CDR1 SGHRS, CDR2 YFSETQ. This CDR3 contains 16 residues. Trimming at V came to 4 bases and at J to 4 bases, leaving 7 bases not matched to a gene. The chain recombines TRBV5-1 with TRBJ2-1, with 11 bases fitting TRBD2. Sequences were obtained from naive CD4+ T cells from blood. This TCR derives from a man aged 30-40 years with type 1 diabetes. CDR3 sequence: CASSQGTSGTYNEQFF. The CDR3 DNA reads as TGCGCCAGCAGCCAGGGGACTAGCGGAACGTACAATGAGCAGTTCTTC.